These 8 T cell receptor beta chains share one sample of origin, sequenced in a study of T cells after yellow fever vaccination. One entry per CDR3 protein, called by TCRdb with MiXCR from the 5' RACE reads. The profile shows roughly 63,000 distinct CDR3 sequences, about 7% of them singletons. The material sequenced was CD8+ T cells sorted from PBMCs, taken 15 days after the yellow fever booster vaccination. All receptors derive from a man between 25 and 39 years old who received the YFV17D yellow fever vaccine.

This clonotype was seen repeatedly, ten times or more. J is TRBJ2-7 and V is TRBV28; the D gene is possibly TRBD1 (6 bases). The CDR3 spans 13 residues. The germline V gene has CDR1 MDHEN and CDR2 SYDVKM. Between the trimmed V and J ends, which lost 6 bases and 2 bases, there was a span of 11 bases. The CDR3 sequence is CASRATGTYEQYF. CDR3 nucleotide sequence: TGTGCCAGCAGAGCGACAGGAACCTACGAGCAGTACTTC.

This chain joins TRBV4-3 and TRBJ2-5, with no clear D. This CDR3 region has 13 residues. With 2 bases removed from V and 0 bases from J, the gap between germline ends came to 4 bases. Germline CDR1 is LGHNA and CDR2 is YSLEER. This CDR3 reads CASSQRYQETQYF. Written as DNA, the CDR3 is TGCGCCAGCAGCCAACGGTACCAAGAGACCCAGTACTTC.

This clonotype appeared many times. J is TRBJ2-1 and V is TRBV15, with D hard to call. The CDR3 sequence is 17 residues long. V shed 3 bases and J shed 0 bases, with 15 bases lying between them. CDR1 and CDR2 from the germline V gene are LNHNV and YYDKDF (reference sequence). The CDR3 here is CATSSERAPSSYNEQFF. The DNA for the CDR3 is TGTGCCACCAGCAGCGAAAGGGCACCGAGCTCCTACAATGAGCAGTTCTTC.

This clonotype was seen many times. The CDR3 DNA reads TGTGCCAGCAGTTCTGAGGGACCAGATACGCAGTATTTT. Amino acids: CASSSEGPDTQYF. The chain carries TRBV5-5 and TRBJ2-3; either TRBD1 or TRBD2 may supply D (5 bases each). The V and J ends lost 5 bases and 4 bases respectively, with 11 bases between them. Per the germline V gene, CDR1 is SGHKS and CDR2 is YYEKEE (reference sequence). The CDR3 consists of 13 residues.

The chain recombines TRBV23-1 with TRBJ1-5, with 7 positions matching TRBD1. TRBV23-1 is annotated as an ORF whose role is uncertain. This CDR3 contains 14 residues. V shed 9 bases, J shed 2 bases, and the junction held 7 bases outside the gene matches. The CDR3 sequence: CARRGTDCNQPQHF. The DNA of the CDR3 is TGCGCCAGGCGGGGGACAGATTGCAATCAGCCCCAGCATTTT.

The table lists this clonotype with a few counts. This chain uses TRBV6-5 with TRBJ2-2; 9 positions agree with TRBD1. The CDR3 loop spans 13 amino acids. J was trimmed by 9 bases and V by 6 bases; bases with no gene match: 5. Germline loops: CDR1 MNHEY, CDR2 SVGAGI. The CDR3 loop is CASRTGTGWELFF. CDR3 nucleotide sequence: TGTGCCAGCAGGACCGGGACAGGGTGGGAGCTGTTTTTT.

This clonotype has only a few counts. J is TRBJ2-3 and V is TRBV24-1; TRBD2 matches at 9 bases. CDR3 size: 16 residues. Trimming removed 0 bases from V and 0 bases from J; junction bases left unmatched: 0. CDR1 and CDR2 from the germline V gene are KGHDR and SFDVKD. CDR3 region: CATSDLAGGSTDTQYF. CDR3 nucleotide sequence: TGTGCCACCAGTGATTTGGCGGGAGGGAGCACAGATACGCAGTATTTT.

This clonotype appeared many times. The chain links TRBV20-1 to TRBJ2-1; weak D call: TRBD2 (8 bases). Trimming removed 0 bases from V and 6 bases from J, with 12 bases in between. Germline CDR1 is DFQATT and CDR2 is SNEGSKA (reference sequence). The CDR3 is made up of 14 amino acids. The CDR3 DNA sequence: TGCAGTGCTAGAGACGGGAGGGACAGCAATGAGCAGTTCTTC. Translated: CSARDGRDSNEQFF.